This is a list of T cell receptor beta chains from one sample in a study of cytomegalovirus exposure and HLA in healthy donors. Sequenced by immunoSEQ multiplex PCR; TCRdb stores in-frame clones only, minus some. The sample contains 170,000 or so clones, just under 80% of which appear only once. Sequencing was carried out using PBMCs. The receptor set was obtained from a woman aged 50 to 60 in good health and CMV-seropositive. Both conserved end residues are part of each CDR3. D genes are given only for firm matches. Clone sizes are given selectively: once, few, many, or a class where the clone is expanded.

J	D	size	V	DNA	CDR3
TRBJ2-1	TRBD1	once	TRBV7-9	TGTGCCAGCAGCTCCGACAGGGGGCTGTTGGATGAGCAGTTCTTC	CASSSDRGLLDEQFF
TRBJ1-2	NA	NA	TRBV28	TGTGCCAGCAGTCCCAGGGTGAAGGGCTACACCTTC	CASSPRVKGYTF
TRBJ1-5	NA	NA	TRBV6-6	TGTGCCAGCAGTTTCCAGTCAGATAGCAATCAGCCCCAGCATTTT	CASSFQSDSNQPQHF
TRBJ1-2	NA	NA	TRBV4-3	TGCGCCAGCAGCCAAGACGGCGGGGTTCGCTATGGCTACACCTTC	CASSQDGGVRYGYTF
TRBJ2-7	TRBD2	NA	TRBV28	TGTGCCAGCAGTCCCCCCCTAGCGGGAGGTCGCGAGCAGTACTTC	CASSPPLAGGREQYF
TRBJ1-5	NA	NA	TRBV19	TGTGCCAGCCTGAGACAAGGACAGTATAGCAATCAGCCCCAGCATTTT	CASLRQGQYSNQPQHF
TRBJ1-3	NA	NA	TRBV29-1	TGCAGCGTTGACCCACAGGGCCTTGGAAACACCATATATTTT	CSVDPQGLGNTIYF
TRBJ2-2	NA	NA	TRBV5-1	TGCGCCAGCAGCCAGCCGGGTAACACCGGGGAGCTGTTTTTT	CASSQPGNTGELFF
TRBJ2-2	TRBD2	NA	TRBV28	TGTGCCAGCACCTCCACCGGGACTAGCCGCTTTGAGAACACCGGGGAGCTGTTTTTT	CASTSTGTSRFENTGELFF
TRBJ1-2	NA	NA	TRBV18	TGTGCCAGCTCACCACCGGAGGGCTATGGCTACACCTTC	CASSPPEGYGYTF
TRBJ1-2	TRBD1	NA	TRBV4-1	TGCGCCAGCAGCCAACCGGGACAGTCGAACTATGGCTACACCTTC	CASSQPGQSNYGYTF
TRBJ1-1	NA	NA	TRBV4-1	TGCGCCAGCAGCCTTGGACGGACTTCATTATCCGAAGCTTTCTTT	CASSLGRTSLSEAFF
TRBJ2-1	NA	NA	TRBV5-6	TGTGCCAGCAGCTTGTATCCACTACTCTCCTACAATGAGCAGTTCTTC	CASSLYPLLSYNEQFF
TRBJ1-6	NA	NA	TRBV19	TGTGCCAGTAGACCAGACAATAATTCACCCCTCCACTTT	CASRPDNNSPLHF
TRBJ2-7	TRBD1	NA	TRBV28	TGTGCCAGCAGTTTCATCGGGACAGGGGGCGACGAGCAGTACTTC	CASSFIGTGGDEQYF
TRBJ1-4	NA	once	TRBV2	TGTGCCAGCAGGGGCGACGGTGAAAAACTGTTTTTT	CASRGDGEKLFF
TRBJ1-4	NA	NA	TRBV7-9	TGTGCCAGCAGCCCGAGACAGAGCCGGACAACTAATGAAAAACTGTTTTTT	CASSPRQSRTTNEKLFF
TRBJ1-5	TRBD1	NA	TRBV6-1	TGTGCCAGCAGTGAGAAGACAGGGACTCGAGGCAATCAGCCCCAGCATTTT	CASSEKTGTRGNQPQHF
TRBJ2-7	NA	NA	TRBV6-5	TGTGCCAGCAGTTACTCGATCGGACTTTACGAGCAGTACTTC	CASSYSIGLYEQYF
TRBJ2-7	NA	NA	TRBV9	TGTGCCAGCAGCGGATCTCAGGGCTACGAGCAGTACTTC	CASSGSQGYEQYF
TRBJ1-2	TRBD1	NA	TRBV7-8	TGTGCCAGCAGCCGACGGACAGGGGGCAGAGGCTACACCTTC	CASSRRTGGRGYTF
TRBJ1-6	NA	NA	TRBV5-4	TGTGCCAGCAGCTTGGTTCAGGGGACTTCACCCCTCCACTTT	CASSLVQGTSPLHF
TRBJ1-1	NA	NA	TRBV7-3	TGTGCCAGCAGCTTAGCAGGGGTCACTGAAGCTTTCTTT	CASSLAGVTEAFF
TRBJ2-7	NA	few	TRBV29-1	TGCAGCGTTGAAGGGACTGCCCCTTCCTACGAGCAGTACTTC	CSVEGTAPSYEQYF
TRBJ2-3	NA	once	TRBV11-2	TGTGCCAGCAGCTTAGTAAATACAGATACGCAGTATTTT	CASSLVNTDTQYF
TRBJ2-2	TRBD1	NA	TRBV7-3	TGTGCCAGCAGCCCCTACTCTGGACAGGGCGGCACCGGGGAGCTGTTTTTT	CASSPYSGQGGTGELFF
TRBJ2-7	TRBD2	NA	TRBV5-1	TGTGCCAGCAGCTTAGGGACTAGCGGGAGGGGGACCTCCTACGAGCAGTACTTC	CASSLGTSGRGTSYEQYF
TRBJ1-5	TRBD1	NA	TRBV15	TGTGCCACCAGCAGAGTTGGCAGGGGGCTGGGTCAGCCCCAGCATTTT	CATSRVGRGLGQPQHF
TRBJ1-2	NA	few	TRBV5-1	TGCGCCAGCAGGCCTACAGAGTACTATGGCTACACCTTC	CASRPTEYYGYTF
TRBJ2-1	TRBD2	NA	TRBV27	TGTGCCAGCAGTCCTCTGGCGGGGGTCTACAATGAGCAGTTCTTC	CASSPLAGVYNEQFF
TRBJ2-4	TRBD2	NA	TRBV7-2	TGTGCCAGCAGAGCGGGAGGTTCCTCCTTCGTTCAGTACTTC	CASRAGGSSFVQYF
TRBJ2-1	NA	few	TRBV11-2	TGTGCCTGCTCTAGCGCTAACAATGAGCAGTTCTTC	CACSSANNEQFF
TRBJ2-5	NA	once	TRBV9	TGTGCCAGCAGCGGACAGAGGTGGGGTCAAGAGACCCAGTACTTC	CASSGQRWGQETQYF
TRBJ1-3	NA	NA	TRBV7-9	TGTGCCAGCAGCTTAGCGGCAGGCCTCTCTGGAAACACCATATATTTT	CASSLAAGLSGNTIYF
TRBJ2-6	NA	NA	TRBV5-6	TGTGCCAGCAGCTTGTTGGCCCTTAGCACTGGGGCCAACGTCCTGACTTTC	CASSLLALSTGANVLTF
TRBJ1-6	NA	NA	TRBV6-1	TGTGCCAGCTTCCGGGACTGGACCTCGGGGGCCCTCCACTTT	CASFRDWTSGALHF
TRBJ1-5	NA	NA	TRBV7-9	TGTTCCAGCAGCTTGTCCCGGGGGGCAAGTCAGCCCCAGCATTTT	CSSSLSRGASQPQHF
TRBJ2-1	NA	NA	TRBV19	TGTGCCAGTAGTTTAACAGCACTCTCCTACAATGAGCAGTTCTTC	CASSLTALSYNEQFF
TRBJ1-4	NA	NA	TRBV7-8	TGTGCCAGCAGCGCACAGGGATTCAGTGAAAAACTGTTTTTT	CASSAQGFSEKLFF
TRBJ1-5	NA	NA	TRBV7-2	TGTGCCAGCAGCCAAGGGACGGGTGGGGGGGCTCGTCAGCCCCAGCATTTT	CASSQGTGGGARQPQHF
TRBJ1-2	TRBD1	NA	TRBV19	TGTGCCAGTACTACCGACAGGGGCCGGTATGGCTACACCTTC	CASTTDRGRYGYTF
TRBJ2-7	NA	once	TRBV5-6	TGTGCCAGCAGCGCCCCTTGGCCCAACCCCCTCTACGAGCAGTACTTC	CASSAPWPNPLYEQYF
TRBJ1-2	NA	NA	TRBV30	TGTGCCTGGAGTGTTCAGGCCTCTGGCTACACCTTC	CAWSVQASGYTF
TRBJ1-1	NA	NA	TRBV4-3	TGCGCCAGCAGCCAAGAGAGGCGGGGTGAAGCTTTCTTT	CASSQERRGEAFF
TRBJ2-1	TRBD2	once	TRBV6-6	TGTGCCAGCAGTCCAAGGACTAGCGGGAGAGGGAATGAGCAGTTCTTC	CASSPRTSGRGNEQFF
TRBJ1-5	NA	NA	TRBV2	TGTGCCAGCATGCGGGATTCCCTGAACAATCAGCCCCAGCATTTT	CASMRDSLNNQPQHF
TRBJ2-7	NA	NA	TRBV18	TGTGCCAGCTCACCACCGTGGGGAGCCTCCGAGCAGTACTTC	CASSPPWGASEQYF